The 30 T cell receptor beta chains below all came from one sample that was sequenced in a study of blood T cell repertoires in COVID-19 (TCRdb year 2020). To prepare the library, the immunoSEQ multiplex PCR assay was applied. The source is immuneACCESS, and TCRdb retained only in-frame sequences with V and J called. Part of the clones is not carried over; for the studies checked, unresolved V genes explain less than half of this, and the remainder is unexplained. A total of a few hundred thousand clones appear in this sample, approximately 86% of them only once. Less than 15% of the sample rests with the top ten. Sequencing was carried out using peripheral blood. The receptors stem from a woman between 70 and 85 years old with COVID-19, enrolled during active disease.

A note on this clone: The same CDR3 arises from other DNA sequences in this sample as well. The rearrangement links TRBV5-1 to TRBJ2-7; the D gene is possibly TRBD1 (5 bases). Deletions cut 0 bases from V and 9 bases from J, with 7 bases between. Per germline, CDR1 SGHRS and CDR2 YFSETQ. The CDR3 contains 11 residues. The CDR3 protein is CASSLGGGQYF. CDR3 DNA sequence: TGCGCCAGCAGCTTGGGGGGCGGGCAGTACTTC. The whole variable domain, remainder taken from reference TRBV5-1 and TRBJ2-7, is KAGVTQTPRYLIKTRGQQVTLSCSPISGHRSVSWYQQTPGQGLQFLFEYFSETQRNKGNFPGRFSGRQFSNSRSEMNVSTLELGDSALYLCASSLGGGQYFGPGTRLTVT.

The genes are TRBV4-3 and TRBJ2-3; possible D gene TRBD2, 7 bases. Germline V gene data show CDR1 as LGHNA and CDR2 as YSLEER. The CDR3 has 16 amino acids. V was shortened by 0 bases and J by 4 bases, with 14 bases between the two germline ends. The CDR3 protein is CASSQEGKGGADTQYF. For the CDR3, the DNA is TGCGCCAGCAGCCAAGAGGGAAAAGGGGGGGCAGATACGCAGTATTTT.

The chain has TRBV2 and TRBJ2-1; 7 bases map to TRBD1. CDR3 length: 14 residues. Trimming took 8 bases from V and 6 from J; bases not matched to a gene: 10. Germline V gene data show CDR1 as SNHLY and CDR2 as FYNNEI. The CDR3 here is CASGQGQPANEQFF. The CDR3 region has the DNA TGTGCCAGCGGTCAGGGACAGCCAGCCAATGAGCAGTTCTTC.

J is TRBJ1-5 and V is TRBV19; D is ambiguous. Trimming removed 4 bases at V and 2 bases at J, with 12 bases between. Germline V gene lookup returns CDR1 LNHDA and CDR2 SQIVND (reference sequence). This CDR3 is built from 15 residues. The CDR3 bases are TGTGCCAGTAGTAGAGTAAGGGAGCGCAATCAGCCCCAGCATTTT. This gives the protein CASSRVRERNQPQHF.

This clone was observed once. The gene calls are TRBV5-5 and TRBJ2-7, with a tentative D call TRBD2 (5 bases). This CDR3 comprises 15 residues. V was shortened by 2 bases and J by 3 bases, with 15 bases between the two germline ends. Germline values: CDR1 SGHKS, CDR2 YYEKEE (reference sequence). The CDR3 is CASSFLARLGYEQYF. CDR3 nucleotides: TGTGCCAGCAGCTTCCTAGCCCGATTGGGCTACGAGCAGTACTTC.

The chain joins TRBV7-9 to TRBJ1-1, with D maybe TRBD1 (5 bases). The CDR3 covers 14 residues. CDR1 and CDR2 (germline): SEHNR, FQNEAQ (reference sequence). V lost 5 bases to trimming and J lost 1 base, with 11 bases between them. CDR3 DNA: TGTGCCAGCAGCCTACGACAGAGGAACACTGAAGCTTTCTTT. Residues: CASSLRQRNTEAFF.

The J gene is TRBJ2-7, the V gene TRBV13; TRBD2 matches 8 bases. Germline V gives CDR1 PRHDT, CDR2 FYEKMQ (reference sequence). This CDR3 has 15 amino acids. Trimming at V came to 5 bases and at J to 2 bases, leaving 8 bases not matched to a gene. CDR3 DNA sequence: TGTGCCAGCAGCCCGGTTGGAGCGGGGGCCTACGAGCAGTACTTC. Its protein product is CASSPVGAGAYEQYF.

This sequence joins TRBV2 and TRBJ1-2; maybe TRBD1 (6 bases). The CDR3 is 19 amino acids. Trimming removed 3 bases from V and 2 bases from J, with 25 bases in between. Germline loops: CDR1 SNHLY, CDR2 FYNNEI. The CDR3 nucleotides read TGTGCCAGCAGTGATAGGACAGACCGAATCATATACTTAAACTATGGCTACACCTTC. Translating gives CASSDRTDRIIYLNYGYTF.

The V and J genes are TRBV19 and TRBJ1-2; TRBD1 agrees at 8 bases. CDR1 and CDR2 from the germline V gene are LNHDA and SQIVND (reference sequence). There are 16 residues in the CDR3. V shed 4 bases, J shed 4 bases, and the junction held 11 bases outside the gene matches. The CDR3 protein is CASSSPRTGMGYGYTF. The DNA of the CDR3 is TGTGCCAGTAGTAGCCCGAGGACAGGGATGGGCTATGGCTACACCTTC. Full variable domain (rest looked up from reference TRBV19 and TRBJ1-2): DGGITQSPKYLFRKEGQNVTLSCEQNLNHDAMYWYRQDPGQGLRLIYYSQIVNDFQKGDIAEGYSVSREKKESFPLTVTSAQKNPTAFYLCASSSPRTGMGYGYTFGSGTRLTVV.

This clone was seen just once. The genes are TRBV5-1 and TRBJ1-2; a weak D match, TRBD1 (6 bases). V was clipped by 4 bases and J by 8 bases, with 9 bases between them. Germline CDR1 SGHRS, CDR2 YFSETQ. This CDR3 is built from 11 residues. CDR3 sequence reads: CASSQGQGYTF. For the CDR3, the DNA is TGCGCCAGCAGCCAAGGACAGGGCTACACCTTC.

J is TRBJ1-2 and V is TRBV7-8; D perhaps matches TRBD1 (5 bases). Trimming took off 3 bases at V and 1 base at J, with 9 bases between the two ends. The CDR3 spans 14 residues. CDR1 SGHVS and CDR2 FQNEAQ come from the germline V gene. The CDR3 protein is CASSFDRDNYGYTF. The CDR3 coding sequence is TGTGCCAGCAGCTTCGACAGAGATAACTATGGCTACACCTTC.

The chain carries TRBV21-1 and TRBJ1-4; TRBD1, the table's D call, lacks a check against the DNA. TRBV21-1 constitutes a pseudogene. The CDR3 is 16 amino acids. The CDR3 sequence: CASSKAFHRYFEKLFF. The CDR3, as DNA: TGTGCCAGCAGCAAAGCATTTCACAGGTATTTTGAAAAACTGTTTTTT.

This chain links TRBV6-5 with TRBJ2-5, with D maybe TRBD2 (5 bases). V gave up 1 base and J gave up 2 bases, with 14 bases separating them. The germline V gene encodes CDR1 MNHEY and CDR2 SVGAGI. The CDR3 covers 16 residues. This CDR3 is CASSYWPRVGQETQYF. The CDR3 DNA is TGTGCCAGCAGTTACTGGCCGAGGGTAGGGCAAGAGACCCAGTACTTC.

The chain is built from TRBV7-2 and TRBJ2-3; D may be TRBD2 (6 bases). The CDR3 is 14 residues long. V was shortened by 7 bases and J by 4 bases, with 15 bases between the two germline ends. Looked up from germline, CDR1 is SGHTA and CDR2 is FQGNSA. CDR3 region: CASTQRPGADTQYF. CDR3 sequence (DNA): TGTGCCAGCACCCAGAGGCCGGGGGCAGATACGCAGTATTTT. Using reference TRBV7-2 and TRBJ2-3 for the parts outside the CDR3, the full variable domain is GAGVSQSPSNKVTEKGKDVELRCDPISGHTALYWYRQSLGQGLEFLIYFQGNSAPDKSGLPSDRFSAERTGGSVSTLTIQRTQQEDSAVYLCASTQRPGADTQYFGPGTRLTVL.

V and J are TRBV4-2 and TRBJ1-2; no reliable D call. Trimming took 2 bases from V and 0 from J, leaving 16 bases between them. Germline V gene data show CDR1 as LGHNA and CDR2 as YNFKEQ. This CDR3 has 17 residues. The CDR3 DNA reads TGTGCCAGCAGCCAACCCAACGTTGCACAGCCTAACTATGGCTACACCTTC. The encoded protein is CASSQPNVAQPNYGYTF.

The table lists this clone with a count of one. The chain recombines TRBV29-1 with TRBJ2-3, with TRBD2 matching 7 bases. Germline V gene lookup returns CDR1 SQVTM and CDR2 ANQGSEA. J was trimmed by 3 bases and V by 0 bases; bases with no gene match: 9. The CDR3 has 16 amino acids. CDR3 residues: CSVEDQASGATDTQYF. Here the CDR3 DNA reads TGCAGCGTTGAAGATCAGGCGAGCGGGGCGACAGATACGCAGTATTTT.

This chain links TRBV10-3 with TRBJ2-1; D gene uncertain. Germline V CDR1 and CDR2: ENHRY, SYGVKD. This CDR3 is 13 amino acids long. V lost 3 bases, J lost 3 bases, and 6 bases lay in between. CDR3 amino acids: CAISDSFYNEQFF. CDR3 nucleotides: TGTGCCATCAGTGACTCCTTCTACAATGAGCAGTTCTTC.

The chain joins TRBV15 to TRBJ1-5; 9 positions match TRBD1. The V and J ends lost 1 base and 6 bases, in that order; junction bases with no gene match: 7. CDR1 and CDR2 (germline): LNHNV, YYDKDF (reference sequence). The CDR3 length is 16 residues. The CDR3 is CATSRVSGQGAQPQHF. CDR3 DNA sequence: TGTGCCACCAGCAGAGTTTCGGGACAGGGTGCTCAGCCCCAGCATTTT.

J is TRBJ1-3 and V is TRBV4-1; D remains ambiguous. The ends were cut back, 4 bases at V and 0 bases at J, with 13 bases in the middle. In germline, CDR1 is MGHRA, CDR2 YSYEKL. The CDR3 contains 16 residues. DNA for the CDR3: TGCGCCAGCAGCCGAGGGCAGTCAACCTCTGGAAACACCATATATTTT. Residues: CASSRGQSTSGNTIYF.

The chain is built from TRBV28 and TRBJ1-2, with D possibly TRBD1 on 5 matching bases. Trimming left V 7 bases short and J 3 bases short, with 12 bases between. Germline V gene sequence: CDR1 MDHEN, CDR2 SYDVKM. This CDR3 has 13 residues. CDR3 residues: CASTPPGYYGYTF. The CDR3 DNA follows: TGTGCCAGCACCCCCCCAGGGTACTATGGCTACACCTTC.

The CDR3 is CSVERGRNTEAFF. In DNA form, the CDR3 reads TGCAGCGTTGAAAGGGGGAGGAACACTGAAGCTTTCTTT. The chain links TRBV29-1 to TRBJ1-1, with D possibly TRBD1 on 6 matching bases. V dropped 2 bases and J dropped 1 base, with 8 bases sitting between them. Per the germline V gene, CDR1 is SQVTM and CDR2 is ANQGSEA. The CDR3 runs 13 residues.

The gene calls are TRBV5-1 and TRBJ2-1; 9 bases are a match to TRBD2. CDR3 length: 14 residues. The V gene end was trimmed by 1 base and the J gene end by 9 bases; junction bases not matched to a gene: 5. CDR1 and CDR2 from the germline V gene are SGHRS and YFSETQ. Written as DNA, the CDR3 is TGCGCCAGCAGCTTGCCGGCGGGGGGGAGTGAGCAGTTCTTC. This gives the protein CASSLPAGGSEQFF.

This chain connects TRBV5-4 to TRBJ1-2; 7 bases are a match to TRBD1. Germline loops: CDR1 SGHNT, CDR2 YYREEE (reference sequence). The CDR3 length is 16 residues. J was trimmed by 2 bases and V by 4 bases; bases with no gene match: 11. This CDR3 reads CASSPNRGQKNYGYTF. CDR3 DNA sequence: TGTGCCAGCAGCCCCAACCGGGGACAGAAAAACTATGGCTACACCTTC.

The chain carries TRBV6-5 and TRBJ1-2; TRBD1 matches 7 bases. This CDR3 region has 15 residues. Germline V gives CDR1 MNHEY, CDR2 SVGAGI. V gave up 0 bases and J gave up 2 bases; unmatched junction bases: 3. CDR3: CASSYSTRGNYGYTF. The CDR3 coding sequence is TGTGCCAGCAGTTACTCGACCAGGGGGAACTATGGCTACACCTTC.

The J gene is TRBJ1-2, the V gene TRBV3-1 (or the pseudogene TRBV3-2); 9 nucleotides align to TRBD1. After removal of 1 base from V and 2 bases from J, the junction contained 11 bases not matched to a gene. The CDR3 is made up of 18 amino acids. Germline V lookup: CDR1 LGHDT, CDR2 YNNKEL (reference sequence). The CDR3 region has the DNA TGTGCCAGCAGCCAAGTCGACGGGACAGGGAATAAGAACTATGGCTACACCTTC. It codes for CASSQVDGTGNKNYGYTF.

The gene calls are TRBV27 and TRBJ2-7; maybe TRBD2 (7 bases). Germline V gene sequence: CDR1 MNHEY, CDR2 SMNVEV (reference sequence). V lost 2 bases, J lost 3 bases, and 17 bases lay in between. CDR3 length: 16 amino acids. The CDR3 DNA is TGTGCCAGCAGTTTACAGGGAGAAGGGGGGGTCTACGAGCAGTACTTC. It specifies CASSLQGEGGVYEQYF.

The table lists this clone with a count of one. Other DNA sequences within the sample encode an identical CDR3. The CDR3 reads CASSPLAGGTDTQYF. Written as DNA, the CDR3 is TGTGCCAGCTCACCCCTAGCGGGAGGCACAGATACGCAGTATTTT. The chain combines TRBV18 with TRBJ2-3, with TRBD2 matching 10 bases. CDR1 is KGHSH and CDR2 is LQKENI in the germline V gene. This CDR3 contains 15 residues. Trimming removed 3 bases from V and 1 base from J; junction bases left unmatched: 1. The full variable domain, completed using reference TRBV18 and TRBJ2-3, is NAGVMQNPRHLVRRRGQEARLRCSPMKGHSHVYWYRQLPEEGLKFMVYLQKENIIDESGMPKERFSAEFPKEGPSILRIQQVVRGDSAAYFCASSPLAGGTDTQYFGPGTRLTVL.

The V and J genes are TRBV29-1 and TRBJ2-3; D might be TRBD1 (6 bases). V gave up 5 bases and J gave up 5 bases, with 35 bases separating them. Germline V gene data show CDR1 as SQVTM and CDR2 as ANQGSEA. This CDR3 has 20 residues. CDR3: CSVFRVQAVSHRAPQDTQYF. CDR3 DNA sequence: TGCAGCGTTTTCCGGGTGCAGGCTGTCTCACACAGGGCCCCACAAGATACGCAGTATTTT.

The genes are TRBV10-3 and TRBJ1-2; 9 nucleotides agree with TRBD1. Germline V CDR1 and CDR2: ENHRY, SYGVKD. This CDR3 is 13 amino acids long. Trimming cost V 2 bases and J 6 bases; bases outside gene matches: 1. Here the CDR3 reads CAISEGTGHGYTF. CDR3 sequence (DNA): TGTGCCATCAGTGAGGGGACAGGGCATGGCTACACCTTC.

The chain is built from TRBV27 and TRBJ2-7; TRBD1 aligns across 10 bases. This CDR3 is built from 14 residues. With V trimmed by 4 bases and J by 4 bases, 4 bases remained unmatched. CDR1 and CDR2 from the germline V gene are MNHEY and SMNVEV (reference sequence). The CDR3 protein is CASSSRGQGYEQYF. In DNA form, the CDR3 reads TGTGCCAGCAGTTCACGGGGACAGGGGTACGAGCAGTACTTC.